The sample holds many counts of the clone carrying this TCR beta chain. Its specificity is not known. This sample was taken from a study of CD8 T cells in ankylosing spondylitis. General study findings and limits: One TCR beta motif, made up of 7 or 8 highly homologous variants, appeared characteristic of ankylosing spondylitis blood. Reportedly, significant enrichment of disease-linked clones occurred in matched ankylosing spondylitis synovial fluid.

This CDR3 region has 13 residues. Germline V gene data show CDR1 as ENHRY and CDR2 as SYGVKD. Trimming cost V 2 bases and J 7 bases, with 9 bases left between them. Library preparation for TCR beta used quantitative 5'-RACE with molecular barcodes. TCRdb used MiXCR to reprocess the 5' RACE reads, holding one entry per CDR3 protein. In the table there are around 250,000 distinct CDR3 sequences, around 10% of which are singletons. Material: blood, either unsorted or a sorted T cell fraction (not recorded which). This TCR derives from a male donor with ankylosing spondylitis or in good health (not recorded which). This chain joins TRBV10-3 and TRBJ2-1; no clear D gene. The CDR3 reads CAISEGEWNEQFF. For the CDR3, the DNA is TGTGCCATCAGTGAGGGAGAGTGGAATGAGCAGTTCTTC.